One and the same sample provided the 26 T cell receptor beta chains below, sequenced in a study of blood T cells in healthy people across ages. It was with a sample-barcoded 5' primer and a J-beta primer mix that a second PCR of roughly 7 to 12 cycles was run. TCRdb independently ran MiXCR on the 5' RACE reads; one entry per CDR3 protein. The table lists 600,000 or so distinct CDR3 sequences, roughly 21% of them singletons. The sample was blood. Every receptor here comes from a man aged 70 or older in good health.

This clonotype appeared many times. The V call is TRBV5-6, the J call TRBJ2-5, with 7 bases aligning to TRBD2. J gave up 6 bases and V 4 bases, and 12 bases lay outside the gene matches. Germline assignment: CDR1 SGHDT and CDR2 YYEEEE. The CDR3 is 15 amino acids. For the CDR3, the DNA is TGTGCCAGCAGCCCCACGACTAGCATCGGGAAGACCCAGTACTTC. Its protein is CASSPTTSIGKTQYF.

The chain combines TRBV5-6 with TRBJ2-1; D unclear. Trimming took 2 bases from V and 5 from J, leaving 11 bases between them. The CDR3 has 14 amino acids. CDR1 and CDR2 from the germline V gene are SGHDT and YYEEEE. The CDR3 region has the DNA TGTGCCAGCAGCTTAAGGACCCGGGACAATGAGCAGTTCTTC. Protein: CASSLRTRDNEQFF.

About this clonotype: A single base separates this from a much larger clone, so it may be a read error. V usage is TRBV12-3 or TRBV12-4 and J usage is TRBJ2-3; D is possibly TRBD1 (6 bases). The CDR3 is 13 residues long. V lost 8 bases and J lost 3, with 12 bases in between. DNA for the CDR3: TGTGCCAGCCAGGGGCTGAGGACAGATACGCAGTATTTT. Protein: CASQGLRTDTQYF.

The rearrangement links TRBV19 to TRBJ1-4; TRBD1 aligns across 8 bases. J was trimmed by 10 bases and V by 4 bases; bases with no gene match: 8. CDR1 and CDR2 from the germline V gene are LNHDA and SQIVND (reference sequence). The CDR3 contains 14 residues. This CDR3 reads CASSNDRGPGKLFF. The CDR3 DNA reads as TGTGCCAGTAGTAACGACAGGGGCCCCGGAAAACTGTTTTTT.

The chain is built from TRBV20-1 and TRBJ2-5; D possibly uses TRBD1 or TRBD2 (5 bases each). The assigned J gene may be wrong: the sequence end matches TRBJ2-1 better. CDR3 size: 14 residues. CDR1 and CDR2 from the germline V gene are DFQATT and SNEGSKA (reference sequence). CDR3 coding DNA: TGCAGTGCCCTCGGGGCCCGCGAAGCGACTGAGCAGTTCTTC. This sequence encodes CSALGAREATEQFF.

This clonotype was seen more than once but under ten times. This chain joins TRBV12-3 or TRBV12-4 and TRBJ2-1; 10 bases map to TRBD1. The J call may not be correct, given that the DNA end is closer to TRBJ2-5. This CDR3 comprises 16 residues. CDR3: CASSSGTGVRWETQYF. The CDR3, as DNA: TGTGCCAGCAGTTCTGGGACAGGGGTTCGGTGGGAGACCCAGTACTTC.

This rearrangement joins TRBV18 to TRBJ2-5; 7 bases match TRBD1. Germline assignment: CDR1 KGHSH and CDR2 LQKENI. The ends lost 3 bases at V and 2 bases at J; junction bases unmatched: 6. The CDR3 extends over 15 amino acids. CDR3 amino acids: CASSPYTGVQETQYF. For the CDR3, the DNA is TGTGCCAGCTCACCCTACACAGGGGTACAAGAGACCCAGTACTTC.

The chain links TRBV13 to TRBJ2-2; TRBD1 matches 8 bases. The CDR3 has 18 residues. Trimming took 2 bases from V and 0 from J; bases not matched to a gene: 8. Germline V CDR1 and CDR2: PRHDT, FYEKMQ (reference sequence). CDR3 amino acids: CASSLRLTGVANTGELFF. CDR3 DNA: TGTGCCAGCAGCTTACGTTTGACAGGGGTTGCGAACACCGGGGAGCTGTTTTTT.

This clonotype was detected a few times. The rearrangement uses TRBV7-2 and TRBJ1-6, with TRBD1 matching 7 bases. CDR3 length: 17 amino acids. V shed 5 bases and J 4 bases; nucleotides not matched to a gene: 11. Per the germline V gene, CDR1 is SGHTA and CDR2 is FQGNSA. This CDR3 is CASSPWTGWGYNSPLHF. Here the CDR3 DNA reads TGTGCCAGCAGCCCCTGGACAGGCTGGGGGTATAATTCACCCCTCCACTTT.

The gene calls are TRBV29-1 and TRBJ1-2; D might be TRBD1 (5 bases). The ends were cut back, 3 bases at V and 4 bases at J, with 9 bases in the middle. The CDR3 sequence is 12 residues long. Germline V gene sequence: CDR1 SQVTM, CDR2 ANQGSEA. CDR3 sequence reads: CSVDFGGYGYTF. The CDR3, as DNA: TGCAGCGTTGACTTCGGGGGCTATGGCTACACCTTC.

The chain is built from TRBV6-4 and TRBJ2-1; 10 positions agree with TRBD2. This CDR3 is built from 14 residues. CDR1 and CDR2 (germline): MRHNA, SNTAGT. V dropped 5 bases and J dropped 6; count of bases not matched to a gene: 4. The DNA for the CDR3 is TGTGCCAGCAGTAGTAGCGGGAGGCCCAATGAGCAGTTCTTC. Translated: CASSSSGRPNEQFF.

This chain uses TRBV5-1 with TRBJ2-1; no firm D call. Germline V lookup: CDR1 SGHRS, CDR2 YFSETQ. The V gene lost 3 bases and the J gene lost 0 bases, with 10 bases spanning the gap. The CDR3 spans 15 residues. In DNA form, the CDR3 reads TGCGCCAGCAGCTCACTCACGGGCTCCTACAATGAGCAGTTCTTC. This gives the protein CASSSLTGSYNEQFF.

The sample holds a few counts of this clonotype. This chain joins TRBV7-3 and TRBJ2-2; 8 bases fit TRBD1. The germline gives CDR1 SGHTA, CDR2 FQGTGA. The CDR3 contains 16 residues. V shed 2 bases and J 2 bases; nucleotides not matched to a gene: 4. The CDR3 spells CASSLFQGANTGELFF. For the CDR3, the DNA is TGTGCCAGCAGCTTATTTCAGGGGGCAAACACCGGGGAGCTGTTTTTT.

This clonotype has at least ten counts. This chain connects TRBV3-1 to TRBJ2-6; 13 nucleotides match TRBD2. CDR1 is LGHDT and CDR2 is YNNKEL in the germline V gene (reference sequence). The CDR3 spans 20 residues. With 4 bases clipped from V and 0 bases from J, the junction kept 9 bases outside the gene matches. In DNA form, the CDR3 reads TGTGCCAGCAGCCGAACCACGACTAGCGGGAGGAGCTCTGGGGCCAACGTCCTGACTTTC. Residues: CASSRTTTSGRSSGANVLTF.

This clonotype occurred many times. The chain carries TRBV20-1 and TRBJ2-5, with 8 bases identical to TRBD1. TRBJ2-1 explains the end of the DNA better; the J call may be wrong. CDR3 length: 14 residues. Looked up from germline, CDR1 is DFQATT and CDR2 is SNEGSKA (reference sequence). CDR3 sequence: CSVPPWQGADEQFF. DNA for the CDR3: TGCAGTGTCCCCCCTTGGCAGGGGGCCGATGAGCAGTTCTTC.

The gene calls are TRBV5-1 and TRBJ2-5; 11 bases are shared with TRBD2. Germline V lookup: CDR1 SGHRS, CDR2 YFSETQ. V shed 4 bases, J shed 5 bases, and the junction held 10 bases outside the gene matches. The CDR3 runs to 16 residues. The CDR3 protein is CASSPQTSGGTETQYF. CDR3 sequence (DNA): TGCGCCAGCAGCCCTCAAACTAGCGGGGGAACTGAGACCCAGTACTTC.

A single count supports this clonotype. This chain connects TRBV7-8 to TRBJ1-6; 10 bases are a match to TRBD1. Germline V gene data show CDR1 as SGHVS and CDR2 as FQNEAQ. The CDR3 length is 16 residues. Unmatched junction bases numbered 6, after V lost 0 bases and J lost 10 bases. CDR3 sequence: CASSLAGTGVGSPLHF. In DNA form, the CDR3 reads TGTGCCAGCAGCTTAGCGGGGACAGGGGTTGGGTCACCCCTCCACTTT.

CDR3 sequence (DNA): TGTGCCAGCAGCTTACATTCGAGTAGCACAGATACGCAGTATTTT. This encodes CASSLHSSSTDTQYF. V and J are TRBV7-2 and TRBJ2-3, with D unresolved. This CDR3 contains 15 residues. V was clipped by 2 bases and J by 0 bases, with 9 bases between them. Germline-derived CDR1 and CDR2 are SGHTA and FQGNSA. The full variable domain, with the rest looked up from reference TRBV7-2 and TRBJ2-3, is GAGVSQSPSNKVTEKGKDVELRCDPISGHTALYWYRQSLGQGLEFLIYFQGNSAPDKSGLPSDRFSAERTGGSVSTLTIQRTQQEDSAVYLCASSLHSSSTDTQYFGPGTRLTVL.

This clonotype has just a few counts. This chain uses TRBV14 with TRBJ2-3, with 8 bases identical to TRBD1. V shed 4 bases and J 4 bases; nucleotides not matched to a gene: 4. The CDR3 runs 14 residues. Germline CDR1 SGHDN, CDR2 FVKESK. The CDR3, as DNA: TGTGCCAGCAGCCCAGGGGGCATTTCAGATACGCAGTATTTT. It encodes CASSPGGISDTQYF. The whole variable domain, filled in from reference TRBV14 and TRBJ2-3, reads EAGVTQFPSHSVIEKGQTVTLRCDPISGHDNLYWYRRVMGKEIKFLLHFVKESKQDESGMPNNRFLAERTGGTYSTLKVQPAELEDSGVYFCASSPGGISDTQYFGPGTRLTVL.

This clonotype was seen a handful of times. V and J are TRBV25-1 and TRBJ1-1, with D possibly being TRBD1 (6 bases). This CDR3 contains 14 residues. The germline V gene has CDR1 MGHDK and CDR2 SYGVNS. The germline V and J ends were trimmed by 6 bases and 1 base, with 12 bases remaining between them. The CDR3 spells CASRGGGGNTEAFF. CDR3 DNA sequence: TGTGCCAGCAGAGGAGGGGGAGGGAACACTGAAGCTTTCTTT.

There are a few counts of this clonotype. The chain uses TRBV4-2 and TRBJ2-6; 8 bases are shared with TRBD2. The CDR3 runs 18 residues. The V gene's germline CDR1 is LGHNA and CDR2 YNFKEQ. With V trimmed by 0 bases and J by 0 bases, 4 bases remained unmatched. CDR3 in amino acids: CASSQEFSGNSGANVLTF. In DNA form, the CDR3 reads TGTGCCAGCAGCCAAGAATTTAGCGGGAACTCTGGGGCCAACGTCCTGACTTTC.

This clonotype appeared a few times. The chain carries TRBV7-9 and TRBJ2-7; possible D gene TRBD2, 5 bases. Trimming pared 1 base from V and 2 bases from J, leaving 12 bases between. This CDR3 has 15 amino acids. Germline V gene lookup returns CDR1 SEHNR and CDR2 FQNEAQ (reference sequence). The CDR3 region has the DNA TGTGCCAGCAGCTTAGTGTCGGGGAAAACCTACGAGCAGTACTTC. It specifies CASSLVSGKTYEQYF.

This clonotype came up once. The chain joins TRBV7-9 to TRBJ2-1, with 7 bases matching TRBD1. Germline lookup yields CDR1 SEHNR and CDR2 FQNEAQ (reference sequence). Unmatched junction bases numbered 7, after V lost 5 bases and J lost 6 bases. The CDR3 length is 14 residues. In nucleotides, the CDR3 is TGTGCCAGCAGCGACCCCACAGGGGTCAATGAGCAGTTCTTC. This translates into CASSDPTGVNEQFF.

This clonotype was counted between two and nine times. The chain has TRBV7-3 and TRBJ2-1, with 8 bases identical to TRBD1. Unmatched junction bases numbered 2, after V lost 5 bases and J lost 5 bases. There are 13 residues in the CDR3. Germline lookup yields CDR1 SGHTA and CDR2 FQGTGA. This CDR3 is CASSGTGNNEQFF. CDR3 DNA sequence: TGTGCCAGCAGCGGGACAGGAAACAATGAGCAGTTCTTC.

This clonotype has ten or more counts. The rearrangement joins TRBV3-1 to TRBJ2-7; TRBD1 might be the D (6 bases). Germline CDR1 LGHDT, CDR2 YNNKEL (reference sequence). Trimming left V 1 base short and J 5 bases short, with 12 bases between. This CDR3 comprises 14 residues. This CDR3 is CASSQGDRRNEQYF. CDR3 DNA sequence: TGTGCCAGCAGCCAAGGAGACAGGCGGAACGAGCAGTACTTC.

V usage is TRBV7-6 and J usage is TRBJ2-5, with a weak D call TRBD2 (6 bases). V gave up 5 bases and J gave up 2 bases, with 12 bases separating them. The germline CDR1 and CDR2 sequences are SGHVS and FNYEAQ. The CDR3 loop spans 14 amino acids. The DNA of the CDR3 is TGTGCCAGCAGCCGCCGACTAGGTCAAGAGACCCAGTACTTC. This translates into CASSRRLGQETQYF.